Presented here are 4 T cell receptor beta chains from one specimen sequenced in a study of breast tumors, draining lymph nodes, adjacent tissues listed by TCRdb under 2016. Library preparation employed multiplex PCR. The instrument was an Illumina HiSeq 2000. TCRdb reprocessed the public reads (quality trimming at Q25 with fastp, clone calling with MiXCR) and kept in-frame beta chains. Each CDR3 protein gets just one entry, which takes the most common genes and DNA from the rows behind it. This sample is represented by 200,000 to 250,000 distinct CDR3 sequences; less than 40% of them were singletons. Over 1.1% of the sample is held by the ten biggest clonotypes. The axillary draining lymph nodes of breast cancer patients were the source of the lymph node samples. Material: axillary lymph node tissue. Every receptor here comes from a female donor with breast cancer. Some clones in this sample may be carry-over from other donors' samples.

To note about this clonotype: The CDR3 does not end in the conserved phenylalanine or tryptophan, so this is likely a read error. The chain joins TRBV5-1 to TRBJ2-1; TRBD1 aligns across 8 bases. The J segment lost 3 bases and the V segment lost 4 bases, leaving 6 bases of the junction unmatched. There are 15 residues in the CDR3. Germline CDR1 reads SGHRS; CDR2 reads YFSETQ. For the CDR3, the DNA is TGCGCCAGCAGCCTGCAGGGGGCGGTCTACAATGAGCAGTTCTCC. It yields the protein CASSLQGAVYNEQFS.

This clonotype was counted many times. The chain is built from TRBV6-4 and TRBJ2-3; TRBD1 matches at 7 bases. In germline, CDR1 is MRHNA, CDR2 SNTAGT. The trim removed 5 bases at V and 2 bases at J, leaving 4 bases unmatched. The CDR3 covers 14 residues. CDR3 DNA sequence: TGTGCCAGCAGTCCGACAGGGAACACAGATACGCAGTATTTT. It codes for CASSPTGNTDTQYF.

The chain recombines TRBV6-4 with TRBJ1-5, with a tentative D call TRBD1 (5 bases). V was shortened by 5 bases and J by 3 bases, with 14 bases between the two germline ends. Per the germline V gene, CDR1 is MRHNA and CDR2 is SNTAGT. The CDR3 is 15 residues long. The CDR3 coding sequence is TGTGCCAGCAGTCTCGCCCGACAGTCCAATCAGCCCCAGCATTTT. It is translated as CASSLARQSNQPQHF.

This chain joins TRBV20-1 and TRBJ1-1; D gene unclear. This CDR3 is 14 amino acids long. Germline values: CDR1 DFQATT, CDR2 SNEGSKA (reference sequence). The ends were cut back, 2 bases at V and 1 base at J, with 11 bases in the middle. The CDR3 loop reads CSARRQSGNTEAFF. The CDR3 DNA follows: TGCAGTGCTAGAAGGCAGAGCGGGAACACTGAAGCTTTCTTT.